This T cell receptor (beta chain) was found in a study of shared clonotypes between healthy human individuals. Across the whole study: The study used three CD4 naive, three CD4 memory, two CD8 naive and one CD8 memory plate per donor.

Germline V CDR1 and CDR2: SGHNT, YYREEE (reference sequence). Trimming removed 0 bases from V and 8 bases from J, with 9 bases in between. The CDR3 is 13 residues long. Sorted-subset replicate PCR reactions were performed with about 200 ng DNA, corresponding to tens of thousands of T cell genomes. In the original workflow: Filtering differed for immunoSEQ, which gave only junction sequences without quality scores. Libraries were prepared by immunoSEQ multiplex PCR; TCRdb keeps only in-frame clonotypes and omits some of them. The DNA was the basis for D and trimming; V, J and clone size are from that table. The data contain hundreds of thousands of clones, 60% to 80% of them seen just once; the ten biggest clones take up 1.8%. Findings of the study overall: Several donors had approximately 4.6% of their naive CD4 clonotypes in common.

Details on this clone: Its antigen is unknown.

The chain combines TRBV5-4 with TRBJ2-1; D may be TRBD2 (6 bases). The TCR sequence derives from a woman between 25 and 40 years old in good health. What was sequenced was memory CD4+ T cells sorted from blood. As for subset: CD45RA-negative fraction. The CDR3 coding sequence is TGTGCCAGCAGCTTGGTACAGCGGGATGAGCAGTTCTTC. It encodes CASSLVQRDEQFF.